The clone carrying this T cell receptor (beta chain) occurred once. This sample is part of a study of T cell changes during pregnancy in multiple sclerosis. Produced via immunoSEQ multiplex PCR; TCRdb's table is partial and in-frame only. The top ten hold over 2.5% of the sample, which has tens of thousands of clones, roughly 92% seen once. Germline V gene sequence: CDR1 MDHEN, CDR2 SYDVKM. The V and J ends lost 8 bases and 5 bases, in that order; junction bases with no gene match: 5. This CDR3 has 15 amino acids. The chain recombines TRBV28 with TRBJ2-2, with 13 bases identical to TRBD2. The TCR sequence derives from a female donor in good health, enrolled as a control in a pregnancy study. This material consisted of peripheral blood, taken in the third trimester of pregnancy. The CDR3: CASGGLAGKTGELFF. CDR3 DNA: TGTGCCAGCGGGGGACTAGCGGGAAAGACCGGGGAGCTGTTTTTT.